A single sample is the source of the 23 T cell receptor beta chains below, sequenced in a study of T cell changes during pregnancy in multiple sclerosis. The data were produced by immunoSEQ multiplex PCR, yet TCRdb's version contains in-frame clones alone and is incomplete. Of about 57,000 clones detected, almost 95% appear once; the ten largest clones hold under 0.95%. The material sequenced was CD4+ T cells from peripheral blood mononuclear cells, taken in the third trimester of pregnancy. All receptors derive from a female donor with multiple sclerosis, enrolled in a pregnancy study.

Here the CDR3 DNA reads TGTGCCAGCAGCCATGACACAGGGGGGCCTGAAGCTTTCTTT. This gives the protein CASSHDTGGPEAFF. The chain combines TRBV4-2 with TRBJ1-1; 8 nucleotides agree with TRBD1. CDR1 is LGHNA, CDR2 YNFKEQ, per germline. The CDR3 consists of 14 residues. V dropped 3 bases and J dropped 6; count of bases not matched to a gene: 6.

J is TRBJ1-2 and V is TRBV11-2, with D uncertain. Germline CDR1 is SGHAT and CDR2 is FQNNGV. Trimming took off 1 base at V and 6 bases at J, with 6 bases between the two ends. This CDR3 is built from 12 residues. The CDR3 DNA is TGTGCCAGCAGCTTAGTTGCGGATGGCTACACCTTC. This encodes CASSLVADGYTF.

The rearrangement links TRBV19 to TRBJ2-1; a weak D match, TRBD1 (5 bases). CDR1 and CDR2 from the germline V gene are LNHDA and SQIVND (reference sequence). V was cut by 3 bases and J by 4 bases, with 10 bases left in between. CDR3 length equals 14 residues. The CDR3 sequence is CASSMGPAYNEQFF. The CDR3 bases are TGTGCCAGTAGTATGGGGCCAGCTTACAATGAGCAGTTCTTC.

This chain links TRBV27 with TRBJ2-1; 12 positions match TRBD2. The germline CDR1 and CDR2 sequences are MNHEY and SMNVEV (reference sequence). J gave up 2 bases and V 4 bases, and 3 bases lay outside the gene matches. The CDR3 runs 16 residues. CDR3 sequence reads: CASSSWTSGAYNEQFF. CDR3 nucleotide sequence: TGTGCCAGCAGTTCCTGGACTAGCGGGGCCTACAATGAGCAGTTCTTC.

The CDR3 region is CASTKGGAGELFF. The CDR3, as DNA: TGTGCCAGCACCAAGGGGGGGGCCGGGGAGCTGTTTTTT. The rearrangement links TRBV6-7 to TRBJ2-2; maybe TRBD2 (7 bases). TRBV6-7 qualifies as an ORF whose function is uncertain. This CDR3 spans 13 amino acids. With 7 bases removed from V and 6 bases from J, the gap between germline ends came to 12 bases.

The chain recombines TRBV7-6 with TRBJ2-7; TRBD2 aligns across 12 bases. This CDR3 region has 19 residues. Per the germline V gene, CDR1 is SGHVS and CDR2 is FNYEAQ. V was pared by 0 bases and J by 4 bases, with 13 bases of the junction left unmatched. The CDR3 here is CASSLAARLAGGPPYEQYF. CDR3 DNA sequence: TGTGCCAGCAGCTTAGCCGCTCGGCTAGCGGGGGGGCCCCCGTACGAGCAGTACTTC.

The V and J genes are TRBV19 and TRBJ2-7; TRBD1 matches at 9 bases. The germline CDR1 and CDR2 sequences are LNHDA and SQIVND (reference sequence). Unmatched junction bases numbered 7, after V lost 1 base and J lost 0 bases. This CDR3 comprises 17 residues. CDR3 sequence reads: CASSIGPGTGSSYEQYF. DNA for the CDR3: TGTGCCAGTAGTATAGGCCCCGGGACAGGGAGCTCCTACGAGCAGTACTTC.

V is TRBV19 and J is TRBJ1-2; 9 bases fit TRBD1. V was clipped by 5 bases and J by 7 bases; unmatched bases: 5. The germline CDR1 and CDR2 sequences are LNHDA and SQIVND (reference sequence). The CDR3 totals 13 residues. Here the CDR3 reads CASSDRQGGGYTF. CDR3 sequence (DNA): TGTGCCAGTAGTGACCGACAGGGGGGTGGCTACACCTTC.

This clone was seen only a few times. This sequence joins TRBV18 and TRBJ1-2; D gene ambiguous. Trimming cost V 3 bases and J 4 bases, with 12 bases left between them. Germline CDR1 is KGHSH and CDR2 is LQKENI. This CDR3 contains 14 residues. The CDR3 coding sequence is TGTGCCAGCTCACCGTCGACGGCGGGCTATGGCTACACCTTC. This gives the protein CASSPSTAGYGYTF. Looking up the rest from reference TRBV18 and TRBJ1-2 gives the full variable domain: NAGVMQNPRHLVRRRGQEARLRCSPMKGHSHVYWYRQLPEEGLKFMVYLQKENIIDESGMPKERFSAEFPKEGPSILRIQQVVRGDSAAYFCASSPSTAGYGYTFGSGTRLTVV.

The chain couples TRBV9 to TRBJ2-3; 7 nucleotides match TRBD2. The germline gives CDR1 SGDLS, CDR2 YYNGEE. With 2 bases clipped from V and 1 base from J, the junction kept 7 bases outside the gene matches. The CDR3 is made up of 16 amino acids. The DNA for the CDR3 is TGTGCCAGCAGCGTTAGGACTAGTGGGGGCACAGATACGCAGTATTTT. This translates into CASSVRTSGGTDTQYF.

This clone was detected once. The J gene is TRBJ1-6, the V gene TRBV6-1; 8 nucleotides match TRBD1. This CDR3 region has 15 residues. The J segment lost 8 bases and the V segment lost 8 bases, leaving 11 bases of the junction unmatched. CDR1 is MNHNS, CDR2 SASEGT, per germline. CDR3 in DNA: TGTGCCAGCCTCCGGACAGGGTTACCCTATTCACCCCTCCACTTT. Protein product: CASLRTGLPYSPLHF.

This chain uses TRBV2 with TRBJ2-6, with 8 bases lining up with TRBD1. CDR3 size: 18 residues. The J segment lost 1 base and the V segment lost 8 bases, leaving 13 bases of the junction unmatched. From germline, CDR1 is SNHLY and CDR2 FYNNEI. CDR3 coding DNA: TGTGCCAGCTTTTCCCGGGACAGGAGTTGGTCTGGGGCCAACGTCCTGACTTTC. Protein sequence: CASFSRDRSWSGANVLTF.

The chain combines TRBV7-3 with TRBJ1-1, with 8 bases matching TRBD1. V dropped 5 bases and J dropped 8; count of bases not matched to a gene: 10. This CDR3 is 14 amino acids long. CDR1 is SGHTA and CDR2 is FQGTGA in the germline V gene. CDR3 region: CASSIGQGLGEAFF. For the CDR3, the DNA is TGTGCCAGCAGCATCGGACAGGGTTTAGGGGAAGCTTTCTTT.

The rearrangement links TRBV5-1 to TRBJ2-3; 10 nucleotides match TRBD2. Unmatched junction bases numbered 8, after V lost 0 bases and J lost 1 base. The CDR3 has 18 amino acids. From germline, CDR1 is SGHRS and CDR2 YFSETQ. The CDR3, as DNA: TGCGCCAGCAGCTTGGCGCCTAGCGGGGGCGCTCGCACAGATACGCAGTATTTT. It is translated as CASSLAPSGGARTDTQYF.

V and J are TRBV7-8 and TRBJ2-7, with 9 positions matching TRBD1. V lost 6 bases to trimming and J lost 7 bases; unmatched junction nucleotides: 13. The germline V gene encodes CDR1 SGHVS and CDR2 FQNEAQ. The CDR3 contains 15 residues. CDR3 loop: CASRGGRDRVREQYF. Written as DNA, the CDR3 is TGTGCCAGCAGGGGGGGGAGGGACAGGGTAAGGGAGCAGTACTTC.

The J gene is TRBJ1-1, the V gene TRBV6-5; 8 bases agree with TRBD1. Trimming removed 0 bases from V and 6 bases from J; junction bases left unmatched: 9. This CDR3 comprises 16 residues. Germline V gene sequence: CDR1 MNHEY, CDR2 SVGAGI. The CDR3: CASSYSRGQGASEAFF. DNA of the CDR3: TGTGCCAGCAGTTACTCGAGAGGGCAGGGGGCCTCTGAAGCTTTCTTT.

This clone has more than one count but fewer than ten. The chain links TRBV30 to TRBJ1-2; 7 nucleotides agree with TRBD1. The CDR3 contains 12 residues. Germline lookup yields CDR1 GTSNPN and CDR2 SVGIG (reference sequence). V was clipped by 4 bases and J by 2 bases; unmatched bases: 1. This chain's CDR3 is CAWKDRNYGYTF. DNA for the CDR3: TGTGCCTGGAAGGACAGGAACTATGGCTACACCTTC.

This clone is a singleton in its sample. The V gene is TRBV7-2, the J gene TRBJ1-5; 9 bases agree with TRBD1. Germline trimming cut 3 bases from V and 3 bases from J; bases unmatched to any gene: 6. Germline assignment: CDR1 SGHTA and CDR2 FQGNSA. This CDR3 contains 16 residues. For the CDR3, the DNA is TGTGCCAGCAGCTTTCCGGGACAGGGTACCAATCAGCCCCAGCATTTT. Translation gives CASSFPGQGTNQPQHF. Combining the CDR3 with reference TRBV7-2 and TRBJ1-5 gives the whole variable domain GAGVSQSPSNKVTEKGKDVELRCDPISGHTALYWYRQSLGQGLEFLIYFQGNSAPDKSGLPSDRFSAERTGGSVSTLTIQRTQQEDSAVYLCASSFPGQGTNQPQHFGDGTRLSIL.

The chain recombines TRBV5-6 with TRBJ2-1; TRBD2 matches at 11 bases. Germline-derived CDR1 and CDR2 are SGHDT and YYEEEE. The V gene end was trimmed by 3 bases and the J gene end by 0 bases; junction bases not matched to a gene: 8. This CDR3 is 18 amino acids long. The CDR3 reads CASSSSLAGGFSYNEQFF. The CDR3 bases are TGTGCCAGCAGCTCGAGCCTAGCGGGGGGATTCTCCTACAATGAGCAGTTCTTC.

The gene calls are TRBV6-5 and TRBJ2-5; TRBD2 is a possible D gene (6 bases). Germline CDR1 reads MNHEY; CDR2 reads SVGAGI. CDR3 size: 16 residues. V was cut by 2 bases and J by 5 bases, with 18 bases left in between. Written as DNA, the CDR3 is TGTGCCAGCAGTTACACTCCGGGGGTCCCTCTGGAGACCCAGTACTTC. Its translation is CASSYTPGVPLETQYF.

This chain links TRBV6-6 with TRBJ2-1, with TRBD2 matching over 10 bases. With V trimmed by 2 bases and J by 7 bases, 5 bases remained unmatched. CDR1 and CDR2 (germline): MNHNY, SVGAGI (reference sequence). This CDR3 is 15 amino acids long. As DNA, the CDR3 is TGTGCCAGCAGTTACCTTAGCGGGGGGTGGAATGAGCAGTTCTTC. Residues: CASSYLSGGWNEQFF.

The rearrangement uses TRBV6-5 and TRBJ2-2; 8 bases are a match to TRBD1. J gave up 6 bases and V 6 bases, and 6 bases lay outside the gene matches. Germline V CDR1 and CDR2: MNHEY, SVGAGI. CDR3 length: 14 amino acids. The DNA of the CDR3 is TGTGCCAGCAGGAGGACAGGGCCAGCCGGGGAGCTGTTTTTT. Amino acid sequence: CASRRTGPAGELFF.

This chain uses TRBV2 with TRBJ1-5; 10 bases are shared with TRBD1. Germline lookup yields CDR1 SNHLY and CDR2 FYNNEI. The CDR3 extends over 16 amino acids. The V and J ends lost 7 bases and 0 bases, in that order; junction bases with no gene match: 6. Written as DNA, the CDR3 is TGTGCCAGCATGGCGGACAGGGGGGGTAGCAATCAGCCCCAGCATTTT. It yields the protein CASMADRGGSNQPQHF. Full variable domain (rest looked up from reference TRBV2 and TRBJ1-5): EPEVTQTPSHQVTQMGQEVILRCVPISNHLYFYWYRQILGQKVEFLVSFYNNEISEKSEIFDDQFSVERPDGSNFTLKIRSTKLEDSAMYFCASMADRGGSNQPQHFGDGTRLSIL.